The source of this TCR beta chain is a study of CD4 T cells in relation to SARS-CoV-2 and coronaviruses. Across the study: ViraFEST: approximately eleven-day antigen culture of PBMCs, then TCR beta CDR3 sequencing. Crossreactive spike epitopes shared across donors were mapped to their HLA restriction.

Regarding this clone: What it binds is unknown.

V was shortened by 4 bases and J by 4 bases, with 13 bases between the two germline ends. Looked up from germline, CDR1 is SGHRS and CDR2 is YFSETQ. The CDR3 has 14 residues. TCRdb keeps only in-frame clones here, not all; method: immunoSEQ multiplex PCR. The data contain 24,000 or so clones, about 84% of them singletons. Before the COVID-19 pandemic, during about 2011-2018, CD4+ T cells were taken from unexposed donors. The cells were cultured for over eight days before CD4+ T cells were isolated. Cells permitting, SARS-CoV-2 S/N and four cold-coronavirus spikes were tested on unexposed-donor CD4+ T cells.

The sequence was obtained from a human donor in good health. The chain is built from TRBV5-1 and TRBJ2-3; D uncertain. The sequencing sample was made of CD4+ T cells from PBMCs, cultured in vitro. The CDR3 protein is CASSLGNLPDTQYF. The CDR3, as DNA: TGCGCCAGCAGCCTTGGGAACCTTCCAGATACGCAGTATTTT.